This T cell receptor beta chain was identified in a study of OX40 agonist ivuxolimab in advanced cancers. Study as a whole: As their treatment, patients were administered ivuxolimab, an agonistic anti-OX40 (CD134) antibody. In this trial design, patients received ivuxolimab intravenously at 0.01 to 10 mg/kg every 2 weeks. A mean age of 60 years, range roughly 23 to 85, was recorded, and approximately 85% were male. Study-wide results and limits: In a subset of nonresponders, normalized T-cell clonal expansion was also low.

Comment on this clone: The antigen is not known.

Assay: immunoSEQ multiplex PCR; the TCRdb copy retains only in-frame clones and omits some. In the table there are 12,000 to 15,000 clones, about 81% of which are singletons. Germline V CDR1 and CDR2: GTSNPN, SVGIG (reference sequence). V gave up 3 bases and J gave up 4 bases, with 13 bases separating them. The CDR3 is made up of 14 amino acids. This clonotype originated in an adult with an advanced solid tumor such as melanoma, head and neck, liver or kidney cancer. The V call is TRBV30, the J call TRBJ2-1, with D tentatively TRBD1 (5 bases). This specimen consisted of CD4+ or CD8+ T cells sorted from blood, obtained in a trial of the OX40 agonist ivuxolimab. CDR3 residues: CAWRWGYEYNEQFF. The CDR3 DNA is TGTGCCTGGAGGTGGGGCTACGAGTACAATGAGCAGTTCTTC.